The T cell receptor (beta chain) described here comes from a study of T cells in Graves' hyperthyroidism and ophthalmopathy. The CDR3 has 14 residues. Germline assignment: CDR1 MDHEN and CDR2 SYDVKM. The junction had 6 bases not matched to a gene; V was cut back by 5 bases and J by 5 bases. The TCR beta CDR3 regions underwent amplification using RNA transcripts as the source. The HTBI primer set drove a first-round RT-PCR of the TCR CDR3. Each CDR3 protein is one row after TCRdb ran MiXCR on the multiplex PCR reads. There are around 500,000 distinct CDR3 sequences in the sample; around 13% occur only once, and roughly 14% lies in the top ten. A word on this clonotype: Its matching antigen is unknown.

General study findings and limits: A median about 6.2 months before onset, the model predicted ophthalmopathy. Patients with ophthalmopathy were separated from those with stable hyperthyroidism by a 13 V-J model. The blood repertoire included most of the expanded thyroid clonotypes above 0.001.

The chain carries TRBV28 and TRBJ1-2, with 9 bases that match TRBD1. The material sequenced was blood. The sequence was obtained from a woman aged 40-49 years with Graves' hyperthyroidism. CDR3: CASSRGQGSYGYTF. CDR3 DNA: TGTGCCAGCAGTAGGGGACAGGGTTCATATGGCTACACCTTC.